Sequencing of this T cell receptor beta chain was carried out in a study of blood T cell repertoires in COVID-19. At the level of the study: From T cells, B-cell-depleted T cells, or PBMCs came the material, which was cDNA or gDNA.

Generated by immunoSEQ multiplex PCR, the TCRdb table keeps only in-frame clones and is missing some. Of about 150,000 clones listed, 80% to 85% are singletons. Germline CDR1 reads LGHDT; CDR2 reads YNNKEL (reference sequence). The CDR3 extends over 13 amino acids. The ends were cut back, 4 bases at V and 2 bases at J, with 8 bases in the middle. This receptor was taken from an older man with active or convalescent COVID-19. The sequenced sample consisted of peripheral blood. The genes are TRBV3-1 (or the pseudogene TRBV3-2) and TRBJ1-1; D may be TRBD1 (6 bases). Here the CDR3 DNA reads TGTGCCAGCAGCCCGACAGGAAACACTGAAGCTTTCTTT. Protein: CASSPTGNTEAFF.